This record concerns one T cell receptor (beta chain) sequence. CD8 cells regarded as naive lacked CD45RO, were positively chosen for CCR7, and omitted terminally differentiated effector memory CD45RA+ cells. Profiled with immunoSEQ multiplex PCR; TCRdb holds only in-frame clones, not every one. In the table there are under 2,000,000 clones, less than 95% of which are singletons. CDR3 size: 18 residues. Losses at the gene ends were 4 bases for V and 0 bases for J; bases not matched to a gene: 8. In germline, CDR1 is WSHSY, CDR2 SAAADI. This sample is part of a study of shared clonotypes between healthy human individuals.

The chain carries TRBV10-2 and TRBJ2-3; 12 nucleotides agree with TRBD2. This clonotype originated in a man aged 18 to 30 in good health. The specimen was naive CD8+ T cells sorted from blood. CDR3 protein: CASSVALAGGTSTDTQYF. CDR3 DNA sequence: TGCGCCAGCAGTGTCGCGCTAGCGGGGGGGACTAGCACAGATACGCAGTATTTT.